This T cell receptor beta chain derives from a study of CD8+ T cells in alopecia areata. The treatment is: oral pan-JAK inhibitor, 5-10 mg twice daily. As part of sample collection, lesional scalp punch biopsies and peripheral blood were taken from alopecia areata patients. Sorted populations comprised CD4+ and CD8+ T cells obtained from PBMCs. Findings and caveats of the study: Just one nonresponder means the tie between baseline CD8+ expansion and response stays uncertain. Possibly as an HLA-related effect, TCR sharing across patients appeared less clear than in mice.

The CDR3 contains 13 residues. The junction had 3 bases not matched to a gene; V was cut back by 4 bases and J by 3 bases. CDR1 is SGHVS and CDR2 is FQNEAQ in the germline V gene. Note on this clone: Antigen: not known.

Sequencing templates came from extracted RNA that was reverse transcribed into cDNA. Measured with immunoSEQ multiplex PCR; TCRdb has only the in-frame clones, and not every one. Of 150,000 to 200,000 clones detected, roughly 60% appear once; the ten largest clones hold over 0.9%. This chain links TRBV7-8 with TRBJ2-7; 7 nucleotides match TRBD1. This clonotype was sampled from a human donor with alopecia areata. The specimen comprised CD4+ T cells sorted from blood, sampled at week 24, from a patient treated with tofacitinib. CDR3 region: CASSSTGLYEQYF. The CDR3 bases are TGTGCCAGCAGCTCGACAGGGCTCTACGAGCAGTACTTC.